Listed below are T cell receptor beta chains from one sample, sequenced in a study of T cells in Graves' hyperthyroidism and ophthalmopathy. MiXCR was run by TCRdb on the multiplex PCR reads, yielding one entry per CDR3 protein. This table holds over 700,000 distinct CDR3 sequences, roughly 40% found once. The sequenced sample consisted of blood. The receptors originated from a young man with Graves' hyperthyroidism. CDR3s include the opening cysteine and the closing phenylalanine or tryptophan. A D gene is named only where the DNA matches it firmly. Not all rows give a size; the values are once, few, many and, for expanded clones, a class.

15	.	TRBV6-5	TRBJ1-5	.	CASSYGGAGNQPQHF	TGTGCCAGCAGTTACGGGGGCGCGGGCAATCAGCCCCAGCATTTT
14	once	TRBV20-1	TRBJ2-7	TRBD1	CSASGTGTAYEQYF	TGCAGTGCTTCCGGGACAGGGACGGCCTACGAGCAGTACTTC
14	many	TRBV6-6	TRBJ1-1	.	CASRSTDGNTEAFF	TGTGCCAGCAGATCTACCGACGGGAACACTGAAGCTTTCTTT
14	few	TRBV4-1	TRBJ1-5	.	CASSPNGANQPQHF	TGCGCCAGCAGCCCCAATGGGGCCAATCAGCCCCAGCATTTT
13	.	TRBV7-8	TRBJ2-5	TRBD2	CASSSGGYETQYF	TGTGCCAGCAGCTCGGGGGGTTATGAGACCCAGTACTTC
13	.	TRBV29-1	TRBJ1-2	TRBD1	CSWPDREIYGYTF	TGCAGCTGGCCGGACAGGGAGATTTATGGCTACACCTTC
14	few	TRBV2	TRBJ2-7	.	CASSERGSQYEQYF	TGTGCCAGCAGTGAGAGAGGCTCCCAATACGAGCAGTACTTC
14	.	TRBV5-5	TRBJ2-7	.	CASSLAGRGHEQYF	TGTGCCAGCAGCTTAGCCGGCAGGGGTCACGAGCAGTACTTC
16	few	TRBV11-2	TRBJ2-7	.	CASTLDGTSSSYEQYF	TGTGCCAGCACTCTAGACGGGACCTCAAGCTCCTACGAGCAGTACTTC
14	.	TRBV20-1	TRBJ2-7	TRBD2	CSASKAGEPPEQYF	TGCAGTGCTAGTAAAGCGGGAGAGCCTCCGGAGCAGTACTTC
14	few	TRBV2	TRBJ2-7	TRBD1	CASSPGGARSEQYF	TGTGCCAGCAGTCCAGGGGGCGCACGATCCGAGCAGTACTTC
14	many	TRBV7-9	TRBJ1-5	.	CASSPDNSNQPQHF	TGTGCCAGCAGCCCGGACAATAGCAATCAGCCCCAGCATTTT
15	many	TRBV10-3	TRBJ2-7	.	CAISDSGTATYEQYF	TGTGCCATCAGTGACTCTGGGACGGCTACCTACGAGCAGTACTTC
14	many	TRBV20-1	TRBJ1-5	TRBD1	CSAVDRGGNQPQHF	TGCAGTGCTGTAGACAGGGGAGGAAATCAGCCCCAGCATTTT
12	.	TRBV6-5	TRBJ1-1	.	CASSYSSTEAFF	TGTGCCAGCAGTTACTCCTCCACTGAAGCTTTCTTT
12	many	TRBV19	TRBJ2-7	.	CASRAEGTKQYF	TGTGCCAGTCGGGCAGAGGGTACGAAGCAGTACTTC
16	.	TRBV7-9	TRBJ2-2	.	CASSFPLRHVPGELFF	TGTGCCAGCAGCTTCCCCCTAAGACACGTCCCCGGGGAGCTGTTTTTT
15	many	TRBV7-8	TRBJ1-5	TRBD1	CASSLGDRVRQPQHF	TGTGCCAGCAGCTTAGGGGACAGGGTCCGGCAGCCCCAGCATTTT
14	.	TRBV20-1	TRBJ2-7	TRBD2	CSAMGLAGSYEQYF	TGCAGTGCTATGGGGCTAGCGGGTTCCTACGAGCAGTACTTC
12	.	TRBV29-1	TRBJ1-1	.	CSTSGTATEAFF	TGCAGCACCTCGGGGACGGCCACTGAAGCTTTCTTT
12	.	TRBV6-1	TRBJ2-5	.	CASSDRQETQYF	TGTGCCAGCAGCGACAGACAAGAGACCCAGTACTTC
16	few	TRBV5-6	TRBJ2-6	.	CASRPRGTPGANVLTF	TGTGCCAGCAGACCCAGGGGTACGCCTGGGGCCAACGTCCTGACTTTC
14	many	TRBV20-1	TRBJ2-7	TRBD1	CSVQRTGSKSEQYF	TGCAGTGTCCAGAGGACAGGCTCCAAGTCCGAGCAGTACTTC
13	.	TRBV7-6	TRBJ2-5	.	CASSRGLQGFRSF	TGTGCCAGCAGCCGAGGACTGCAAGGCTTCAGATCCTTC
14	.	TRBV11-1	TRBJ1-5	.	CASSLGAYNQPQHF	TGTGCCAGCAGCTTAGGGGCCTACAATCAGCCCCAGCATTTT
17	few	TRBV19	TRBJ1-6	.	CASSMQTGSSYNSPLHF	TGTGCCAGTAGTATGCAAACAGGGAGCTCCTATAATTCACCCCTCCACTTT
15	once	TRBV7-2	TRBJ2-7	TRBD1	CASSKQGALPYEQYF	TGTGCCAGCAGCAAACAGGGGGCGCTTCCCTACGAGCAGTACTTC
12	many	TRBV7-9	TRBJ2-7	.	CASSSIAAEQYF	TGTGCCAGCAGCTCGATCGCGGCCGAGCAGTACTTC
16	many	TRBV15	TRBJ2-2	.	CATSRGKGMNTGELFF	TGTGCCACCAGCAGAGGGAAAGGGATGAACACCGGGGAGCTGTTTTTT
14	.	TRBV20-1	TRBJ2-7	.	CSANRGGRGGEQYF	TGCAGTGCTAATCGTGGGGGGCGCGGGGGCGAGCAGTACTTC
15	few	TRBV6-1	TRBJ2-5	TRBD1	CASSEGGTGAETQYF	TGTGCCAGCAGTGAAGGCGGGACAGGGGCGGAGACCCAGTACTTC
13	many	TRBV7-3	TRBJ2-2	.	CASSLPGTGELFF	TGTGCCAGCAGCTTACCAGGCACCGGGGAGCTGTTTTTT
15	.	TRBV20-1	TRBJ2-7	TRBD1	CSASSGTGLGYEQYF	TGCAGTGCTTCCTCCGGGACAGGGTTGGGTTACGAGCAGTACTTC
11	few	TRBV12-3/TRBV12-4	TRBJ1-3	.	CASSLYGTIYF	TGTGCCAGCTCGCTATATGGCACCATATATTTT
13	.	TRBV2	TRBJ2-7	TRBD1	CASRGQGRNEQYF	TGTGCCAGCAGGGGACAGGGGCGCAACGAGCAGTACTTC
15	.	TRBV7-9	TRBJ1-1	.	CASSGREVGYTEAFF	TGTGCCAGCAGCGGCAGGGAAGTAGGGTACACTGAAGCTTTCTTT
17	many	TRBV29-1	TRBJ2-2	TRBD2	CSVEAHYGGRAKGELFF	TGCAGCGTTGAAGCGCACTATGGAGGGAGGGCCAAAGGGGAGCTGTTTTTT
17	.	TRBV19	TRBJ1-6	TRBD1	CASNSPPDRGPNSPLHF	TGTGCCAGTAACTCACCCCCGGACAGGGGGCCGAATTCACCCCTCCACTTT
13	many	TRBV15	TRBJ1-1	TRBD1	CATSGTAWNEAFF	TGTGCCACCAGCGGGACAGCCTGGAATGAAGCTTTCTTT